The 18 T cell receptor beta chains below come from one sample, sequenced in a study of blood T cell repertoires in COVID-19. Some clones are missing from TCRdb's copy, which holds only in-frame ones; the method was immunoSEQ multiplex PCR. The sample records 120,000 to 150,000 clones, 88% being singletons. The sequencing input was peripheral blood. These receptors came from a human donor with COVID-19, enrolled during active disease. The donor label of this sample is uncertain.

The rearrangement links TRBV11-3 to TRBJ2-3; tentatively, D is TRBD2 (5 bases). This CDR3 spans 15 amino acids. Germline V gene data show CDR1 as SGHNT and CDR2 as YENEEA. The germline V and J ends were trimmed by 4 bases and 3 bases, with 14 bases remaining between them. Here the CDR3 reads CASSSPGIGTDTQYF. CDR3 nucleotide sequence: TGTGCCAGCAGCTCTCCGGGAATTGGGACAGATACGCAGTATTTT.

The table lists this clone with a count of one. V usage is TRBV5-4 and J usage is TRBJ2-7, with D possibly TRBD2 on 5 matching bases. In germline, CDR1 is SGHNT, CDR2 YYREEE (reference sequence). V lost 3 bases to trimming and J lost 2 bases, with 15 bases between them. CDR3 size: 15 residues. For the CDR3, the DNA is TGTGCCAGCAGCTCCCGAGACTACCTTCCCTACGAGCAGTACTTC. Its protein product is CASSSRDYLPYEQYF.

The chain links TRBV5-1 to TRBJ1-1, with a possible D match to TRBD1 (5 bases). Germline V CDR1 and CDR2: SGHRS, YFSETQ. This CDR3 has 14 residues. V was trimmed by 7 bases and J by 1 base, leaving 14 bases between them. Written as DNA, the CDR3 is TGCGCCAGCTCCCCCTTGCAGGGGAACACTGAAGCTTTCTTT. Translation: CASSPLQGNTEAFF.

The genes are TRBV6-6 and TRBJ1-1; 7 bases align to TRBD1. V was clipped by 7 bases and J by 7 bases; unmatched bases: 12. The length of the CDR3 is 14 residues. The germline CDR1 and CDR2 sequences are MNHNY and SVGAGI (reference sequence). CDR3 protein: CASTLTDPGGEAFF. Here the CDR3 DNA reads TGTGCCAGCACTCTTACCGACCCAGGGGGTGAAGCTTTCTTT.

The V and J genes are TRBV5-4 and TRBJ2-2; 11 bases match TRBD2. The V gene end was trimmed by 4 bases and the J gene end by 4 bases; junction bases not matched to a gene: 6. The germline CDR1 and CDR2 sequences are SGHNT and YYREEE (reference sequence). The CDR3 has 16 amino acids. The CDR3 sequence: CASSPLGLAGTGELFF. CDR3 coding DNA: TGTGCCAGCAGCCCTCTCGGACTAGCGGGCACCGGGGAGCTGTTTTTT.

Remarks on this clone: One junction end disagrees with the germline gene, perhaps due to a read error. The rearrangement uses TRBV6-2 or TRBV6-3 and TRBJ1-2; D unclear. The CDR3 length is 15 residues. CDR1 is MNHEY, CDR2 SVGEGT, per germline. The CDR3 sequence: CASSDSLGRTYGYTF. CDR3 nucleotide sequence: TGTGCCAGCAGTGACTCGCTCGGGAGAACCTATGGCTACACCTTC.

This sequence joins TRBV7-9 and TRBJ2-1, with 13 bases identical to TRBD2. Trimming cost V 5 bases and J 5 bases; bases outside gene matches: 9. CDR3 size: 17 residues. CDR1 and CDR2 (germline): SEHNR, FQNEAQ (reference sequence). As DNA, the CDR3 is TGTGCCAGCAGCATTCGACTAGCGGGAGGAGTCCACAATGAGCAGTTCTTC. Its protein is CASSIRLAGGVHNEQFF.

The chain is built from TRBV19 and TRBJ1-6; 10 bases match TRBD1. CDR1 is LNHDA and CDR2 is SQIVND in the germline V gene (reference sequence). The CDR3 contains 15 residues. The ends lost 5 bases at V and 6 bases at J; junction bases unmatched: 4. CDR3 sequence: CASSRGQGINSPLHF. As DNA, the CDR3 is TGTGCCAGTAGTCGGGGACAGGGGATTAATTCACCCCTCCACTTT.

This rearrangement joins TRBV5-4 to TRBJ1-2; D may be TRBD1 (6 bases). The CDR3 totals 13 residues. Germline values: CDR1 SGHNT, CDR2 YYREEE (reference sequence). V lost 2 bases to trimming and J lost 4 bases, with 9 bases between them. Written as DNA, the CDR3 is TGTGCCAGCAGCTTTCAGACAGGCTATGGCTACACCTTC. Translating it yields CASSFQTGYGYTF.

The rearrangement uses TRBV27 and TRBJ1-2; 7 bases are a match to TRBD1. This CDR3 is 13 amino acids long. V trimming: 8 bases; J trimming: 4 bases; junction bases outside the gene matches: 7. Germline values: CDR1 MNHEY, CDR2 SMNVEV (reference sequence). CDR3 loop: CASATRGLYGYTF. CDR3 sequence (DNA): TGTGCCAGCGCTACAAGGGGGCTCTATGGCTACACCTTC.

V usage is TRBV5-4 and J usage is TRBJ2-3, with 10 positions matching TRBD1. Germline V CDR1 and CDR2: SGHNT, YYREEE (reference sequence). Germline trimming cut 4 bases from V and 4 bases from J; bases unmatched to any gene: 12. The CDR3 is 17 residues long. Here the CDR3 DNA reads TGTGCCAGCAGCACTGGGACAGGGGTTTTTTCCGCAGATACGCAGTATTTT. Its translation: CASSTGTGVFSADTQYF.

This clone was recorded once. The V call is TRBV5-1, the J call TRBJ1-1; 8 nucleotides align to TRBD1. The CDR3 extends over 14 amino acids. Trimming removed 7 bases from V and 4 bases from J; junction bases left unmatched: 9. Germline CDR1 and CDR2: SGHRS and YFSETQ. The CDR3, as DNA: TGCGCCAGCGCGACAGGGGAGTCGGGCACTGAAGCTTTCTTT. Protein sequence: CASATGESGTEAFF.

The V call is TRBV27, the J call TRBJ1-2; the match to TRBD1 covers 7 bases. This CDR3 has 16 residues. Germline CDR1 MNHEY, CDR2 SMNVEV (reference sequence). V shed 5 bases and J 0 bases; nucleotides not matched to a gene: 9. This chain's CDR3 is CASSEGDRVPNYGYTF. The DNA of the CDR3 is TGTGCCAGCAGTGAGGGTGACAGGGTCCCTAACTATGGCTACACCTTC.

The chain employs TRBV5-1 and TRBJ2-2, with 12 bases fitting TRBD2. J gave up 5 bases and V 5 bases, and 7 bases lay outside the gene matches. This CDR3 has 16 residues. The germline CDR1 and CDR2 sequences are SGHRS and YFSETQ. CDR3 sequence reads: CASRATSGSVTGELFF. The CDR3 DNA follows: TGCGCCAGCAGGGCGACTAGCGGGAGTGTGACCGGGGAGCTGTTTTTT.

The V call is TRBV27, the J call TRBJ1-5; weak D call: TRBD1 (6 bases). Germline lookup yields CDR1 MNHEY and CDR2 SMNVEV (reference sequence). The ends were cut back, 3 bases at V and 4 bases at J, with 13 bases in the middle. The CDR3 runs to 15 residues. CDR3 in DNA: TGTGCCAGCAGTTTGGGAGGGGGAGTAAATCAGCCCCAGCATTTT. It is translated as CASSLGGGVNQPQHF.

The chain couples TRBV2 to TRBJ1-4; TRBD1 agrees at 7 bases. V was pared by 4 bases and J by 2 bases, with 4 bases of the junction left unmatched. Germline assignment: CDR1 SNHLY and CDR2 FYNNEI. The CDR3 contains 15 residues. The CDR3 reads CASSAQQGTNEKLFF. The CDR3 region has the DNA TGTGCCAGCAGTGCGCAACAGGGGACTAATGAAAAACTGTTTTTT.

This sequence joins TRBV7-9 and TRBJ1-4, with TRBD1 identical over 11 bases. V trimming: 5 bases; J trimming: 4 bases; junction bases outside the gene matches: 3. CDR1 and CDR2 from the germline V gene are SEHNR and FQNEAQ (reference sequence). This CDR3 region has 15 residues. DNA for the CDR3: TGTGCCAGCAGCGGACAGGGGGCGGGTAATGAAAAACTGTTTTTT. This gives the protein CASSGQGAGNEKLFF.

Worth noting for this clone: At one of its ends the junction is not consistent with the germline gene, which may arise from a read error. The chain combines TRBV7-7 with TRBJ2-2; D ambiguous. CDR1 is SSHAT, CDR2 FNYEAQ, per germline (reference sequence). The CDR3 is 12 amino acids. The CDR3 nucleotides read TGTGCTAGCAGCTTGGTGCGCGGGGAGCTGTTTTTT. Its protein is CASSLVRGELFF.